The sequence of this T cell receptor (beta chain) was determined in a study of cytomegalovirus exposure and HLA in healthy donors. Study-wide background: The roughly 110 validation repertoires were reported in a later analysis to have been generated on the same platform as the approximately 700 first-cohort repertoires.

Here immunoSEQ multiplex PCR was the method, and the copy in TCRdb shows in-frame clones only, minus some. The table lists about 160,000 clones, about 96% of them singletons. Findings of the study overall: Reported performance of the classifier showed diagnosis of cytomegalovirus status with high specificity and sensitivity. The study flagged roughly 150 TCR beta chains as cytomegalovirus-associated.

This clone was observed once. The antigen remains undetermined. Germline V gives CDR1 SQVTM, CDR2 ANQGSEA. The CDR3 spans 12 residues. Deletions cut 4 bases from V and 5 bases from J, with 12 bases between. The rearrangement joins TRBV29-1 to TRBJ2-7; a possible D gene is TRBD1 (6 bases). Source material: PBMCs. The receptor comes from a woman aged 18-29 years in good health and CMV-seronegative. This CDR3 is CSVVTGFDEQYF. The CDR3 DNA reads TGCAGCGTTGTTACAGGGTTCGACGAGCAGTACTTC.